This is a list of T cell receptor beta chains from one sample in a study of blood T cells in healthy people across ages. One entry per CDR3 protein results from TCRdb running MiXCR on the 5' RACE reads. The profile shows under 2,000,000 distinct CDR3 sequences, around 48% of them singletons. Sequenced: blood. These receptors came from a woman in her forties in good health. Each CDR3 is given with its conserved first and last residue. D genes are given only for firm matches. A row's size may be missing; if present it is once, few, many or a size class.

j_call: TRBJ2-7
clone_size: NA
d_call: TRBD1
v_call: TRBV20-1
cdr3_aa: CSATRRTGDDEQYF
cdr3_nt: TGCAGCGCTACTCGGCGGACAGGGGACGACGAGCAGTACTTC

j_call: TRBJ1-4
clone_size: NA
d_call: TRBD1
v_call: TRBV10-3
cdr3_aa: CAISVGGGEYEKLFF
cdr3_nt: TGTGCCATCAGTGTTGGAGGGGGCGAGTATGAAAAACTGTTTTTT

j_call: TRBJ2-7
clone_size: NA
d_call: NA
v_call: TRBV11-2
cdr3_aa: CASSAIQGRTYEQYF
cdr3_nt: TGTGCCAGCAGCGCCATACAGGGCAGAACCTACGAGCAGTACTTC

j_call: TRBJ1-5
clone_size: once
d_call: NA
v_call: TRBV7-2
cdr3_aa: CASSLVGKMQPQHF
cdr3_nt: TGTGCCAGCAGCTTAGTCGGGAAGATGCAGCCCCAGCATTTT

j_call: TRBJ2-7
clone_size: few
d_call: NA
v_call: TRBV11-2
cdr3_aa: CASSRGTDSSSYEQYF
cdr3_nt: TGTGCCAGCAGCCGCGGAACGGACTCCAGCTCCTACGAGCAGTACTTC

j_call: TRBJ2-1
clone_size: NA
d_call: TRBD1
v_call: TRBV6-2/TRBV6-3
cdr3_aa: CAITRGNEQFF
cdr3_nt: TGTGCCATCACCAGGGGGAATGAGCAGTTCTTC

j_call: TRBJ2-1
clone_size: NA
d_call: NA
v_call: TRBV27
cdr3_aa: CASSLWGGDEQFF
cdr3_nt: TGTGCCAGCAGTTTATGGGGGGGCGATGAGCAGTTCTTC

j_call: TRBJ2-3
clone_size: NA
d_call: TRBD1
v_call: TRBV20-1
cdr3_aa: CSARKNRGWTDTQYF
cdr3_nt: TGCAGTGCCAGAAAGAACAGGGGATGGACAGATACGCAGTATTTT

j_call: TRBJ2-5
clone_size: few
d_call: NA
v_call: TRBV20-1
cdr3_aa: CSAKGGRYQETQYF
cdr3_nt: TGCAGTGCTAAGGGGGGCCGGTACCAAGAGACCCAGTACTTC

j_call: TRBJ2-1
clone_size: once
d_call: NA
v_call: TRBV12-3/TRBV12-4
cdr3_aa: CASSLMDSAYNEQFF
cdr3_nt: TGTGCCAGCAGTTTAATGGACAGCGCATATAATGAGCAGTTCTTC

j_call: TRBJ2-1
clone_size: NA
d_call: NA
v_call: TRBV5-5
cdr3_aa: CASSSFGADNSEQFF
cdr3_nt: NA

j_call: TRBJ2-3
clone_size: NA
d_call: TRBD2
v_call: TRBV6-1
cdr3_aa: CASRERRRTSGGTDTQYF
cdr3_nt: TGTGCCAGCAGGGAAAGGAGACGGACTAGCGGGGGCACAGATACGCAGTATTTT

j_call: TRBJ2-5
clone_size: few
d_call: TRBD2
v_call: TRBV3-1
cdr3_aa: CASCHAGGRMETQYF
cdr3_nt: TGTGCCAGCTGCCATGCGGGAGGGAGGATGGAGACCCAGTACTTC

j_call: TRBJ2-7
clone_size: NA
d_call: NA
v_call: TRBV28
cdr3_aa: CASRYQRGAWYEQYF
cdr3_nt: TGTGCCAGCAGATATCAGAGAGGGGCCTGGTACGAGCAGTACTTC

j_call: TRBJ2-7
clone_size: few
d_call: NA
v_call: TRBV7-8
cdr3_aa: CASSLALESEQYF
cdr3_nt: TGTGCCAGCAGCTTAGCGCTCGAGAGCGAGCAGTACTTC

j_call: TRBJ2-3
clone_size: NA
d_call: TRBD1
v_call: TRBV5-1
cdr3_aa: CASSLDGQGRWDTQYF
cdr3_nt: TGCGCCAGCAGCTTGGATGGACAGGGCCGCTGGGATACGCAGTATTTT

j_call: TRBJ2-3
clone_size: NA
d_call: TRBD2
v_call: TRBV12-3/TRBV12-4
cdr3_aa: CASSRPTSGATETQYF
cdr3_nt: TGTGCCAGCAGCCGACCGACTAGCGGGGCAACAGAGACGCAGTATTTT

j_call: TRBJ2-7
clone_size: few
d_call: TRBD2
v_call: TRBV27
cdr3_aa: CASSPSAGGVLYEQYF
cdr3_nt: TGTGCCAGCAGTCCCTCGGCGGGGGGGGTTCTATACGAGCAGTACTTC

j_call: TRBJ2-3
clone_size: NA
d_call: TRBD1
v_call: TRBV7-9
cdr3_aa: CGGTGRTDTQYF
cdr3_nt: TGTGGTGGGACAGGGCGCACAGATACGCAGTATTTT

j_call: TRBJ2-3
clone_size: NA
d_call: NA
v_call: TRBV5-6
cdr3_aa: CASSWGRRTSTDTQYF
cdr3_nt: TGTGCCAGCAGTTGGGGGCGTAGAACTAGCACAGATACGCAGTATTTT

j_call: TRBJ2-3
clone_size: NA
d_call: TRBD2
v_call: TRBV18
cdr3_aa: CASSPLRGFADTQYF
cdr3_nt: TGTGCCAGCTCACCACTGCGGGGGTTCGCAGATACGCAGTATTTT

j_call: TRBJ2-7
clone_size: NA
d_call: NA
v_call: TRBV6-5
cdr3_aa: CASGTAGAGYNEQYF
cdr3_nt: TGTGCCAGCGGCACTGCGGGGGCGGGGTACAATGAGCAGTACTTC

j_call: TRBJ2-7
clone_size: NA
d_call: TRBD1
v_call: TRBV20-1
cdr3_aa: CSATGTVGSYEQYF
cdr3_nt: TGCAGTGCAACCGGGACAGTGGGATCCTACGAGCAGTACTTC

j_call: TRBJ2-7
clone_size: few
d_call: TRBD2
v_call: TRBV2
cdr3_aa: CARERSGASSYEQYF
cdr3_nt: TGTGCCCGTGAGAGGAGCGGGGCGAGCTCCTACGAGCAGTACTTC

j_call: TRBJ2-5
clone_size: NA
d_call: TRBD2
v_call: TRBV6-6
cdr3_aa: CASSSQLLAGGQETQYF
cdr3_nt: TGTGCCAGCAGCTCACAACTACTAGCGGGGGGACAAGAGACCCAGTACTTC

j_call: TRBJ1-2
clone_size: NA
d_call: TRBD1
v_call: TRBV25-1
cdr3_aa: CASSKTGTVNIYGYTF
cdr3_nt: TGTGCCAGCAGTAAGACCGGGACAGTAAATATCTATGGCTACACCTTC

j_call: TRBJ2-5
clone_size: NA
d_call: NA
v_call: TRBV10-1
cdr3_aa: CAGSREGARETQYF
cdr3_nt: TGCGCCGGCAGTCGAGAAGGGGCGCGGGAGACCCAGTACTTC

j_call: TRBJ2-3
clone_size: few
d_call: NA
v_call: TRBV5-6
cdr3_aa: CASSLRTQRTDTQYF
cdr3_nt: TGTGCCAGCAGCTTGAGGACTCAACGCACAGATACGCAGTATTTT

j_call: TRBJ2-3
clone_size: NA
d_call: TRBD2
v_call: TRBV6-2/TRBV6-3
cdr3_aa: CASSLGTRSPFRDTQYF
cdr3_nt: TGTGCCAGCAGCCTAGGGACTAGATCGCCATTTCGAGATACGCAGTATTTT

j_call: TRBJ1-4
clone_size: NA
d_call: NA
v_call: TRBV7-2
cdr3_aa: CASSSTPGAFWGGEKLFF
cdr3_nt: TGTGCCAGCAGCTCCACCCCAGGGGCTTTTTGGGGGGGTGAAAAACTGTTTTTT

j_call: TRBJ2-5
clone_size: few
d_call: NA
v_call: TRBV25-1
cdr3_aa: CASSPIRRGMETQYF
cdr3_nt: TGTGCCAGCAGTCCTATAAGACGGGGGATGGAGACCCAGTACTTC

j_call: TRBJ2-3
clone_size: NA
d_call: NA
v_call: TRBV11-2
cdr3_aa: CASSLTPWDLNTDTQYF
cdr3_nt: TGTGCCAGCAGCTTAACCCCGTGGGACCTTAACACAGATACGCAGTATTTT

j_call: TRBJ2-3
clone_size: NA
d_call: TRBD2
v_call: TRBV10-2
cdr3_aa: CASGGTSGGGSTDTQYF
cdr3_nt: TGCGCCAGCGGGGGGACTAGCGGGGGAGGAAGCACAGATACGCAGTATTTT

j_call: TRBJ1-1
clone_size: NA
d_call: NA
v_call: TRBV28
cdr3_aa: CASSLRTTEAFF
cdr3_nt: TGTGCCAGCAGTTTGAGGACCACTGAAGCTTTCTTT

j_call: TRBJ2-1
clone_size: many
d_call: TRBD1
v_call: TRBV7-9
cdr3_aa: CASSFLRTGGNEQFF
cdr3_nt: TGTGCCAGCAGCTTTCTCCGGACAGGAGGAAATGAGCAGTTCTTC

j_call: TRBJ1-5
clone_size: few
d_call: NA
v_call: TRBV7-6
cdr3_aa: CASSLKVWTEGNQPQHF
cdr3_nt: TGTGCCAGCAGCTTAAAAGTGTGGACAGAGGGCAATCAGCCCCAGCATTTT

j_call: TRBJ2-5
clone_size: NA
d_call: TRBD1
v_call: TRBV6-2/TRBV6-3
cdr3_aa: CASRSTGTGSQETQYF
cdr3_nt: TGTGCCAGCAGAAGCACCGGGACAGGGTCCCAAGAGACCCAGTACTTC

j_call: TRBJ2-3
clone_size: NA
d_call: NA
v_call: TRBV7-2
cdr3_aa: CASSLAGDLDTQYF
cdr3_nt: TGTGCCAGCAGCTTAGCGGGGGACCTAGATACGCAGTATTTT

j_call: TRBJ2-1
clone_size: few
d_call: NA
v_call: TRBV13
cdr3_aa: CASSLGRGDNEQFF
cdr3_nt: TGTGCCAGCAGCTTAGGCCGCGGGGACAATGAGCAGTTCTTC

j_call: TRBJ2-1
clone_size: NA
d_call: TRBD1
v_call: TRBV27
cdr3_aa: CASTLYRGHHEQFF
cdr3_nt: TGTGCCAGCACATTGTACAGGGGGCACCATGAGCAGTTCTTC

j_call: TRBJ2-5
clone_size: few
d_call: TRBD2
v_call: TRBV20-1
cdr3_aa: CSASPLAGVSNEQYF
cdr3_nt: TGCAGTGCTAGTCCGCTAGCGGGGGTTTCCAATGAGCAGTACTTC

j_call: TRBJ2-1
clone_size: once
d_call: NA
v_call: TRBV7-2
cdr3_aa: CASSLVVGIGNNEQFF
cdr3_nt: TGTGCCAGTAGCTTAGTAGTGGGGATTGGCAACAATGAGCAGTTCTTC

j_call: TRBJ2-5
clone_size: few
d_call: TRBD1
v_call: TRBV5-1
cdr3_aa: CASSWGQGARETQYF
cdr3_nt: TGCGCCAGCAGCTGGGGACAGGGGGCTAGAGAGACCCAGTACTTC

j_call: TRBJ2-7
clone_size: NA
d_call: NA
v_call: TRBV5-1
cdr3_aa: CASSPSPGLQTDEQYF
cdr3_nt: TGCGCCAGCAGCCCATCCCCGGGACTCCAAACCGACGAGCAGTACTTC

j_call: TRBJ2-4
clone_size: few
d_call: NA
v_call: TRBV20-1
cdr3_aa: CSARVPEDEVAKNIQYF
cdr3_nt: TGCAGTGCTAGAGTGCCCGAGGACGAGGTAGCCAAAAACATTCAGTACTTC

j_call: TRBJ1-6
clone_size: NA
d_call: NA
v_call: TRBV20-1
cdr3_aa: CSAAAGTRDDNSPLHF
cdr3_nt: TGCAGTGCTGCAGCCGGGACAAGGGATGATAATTCACCCCTCCACTTT

j_call: TRBJ2-2
clone_size: NA
d_call: TRBD1
v_call: TRBV5-1
cdr3_aa: CASITGTGVAGELFF
cdr3_nt: TGCGCCAGCATCACCGGGACAGGGGTTGCCGGGGAGCTGTTTTTT

j_call: TRBJ2-1
clone_size: NA
d_call: NA
v_call: TRBV5-1
cdr3_aa: CASSWGPIDEQFF
cdr3_nt: TGCGCCAGCAGCTGGGGCCCCATCGATGAGCAGTTCTTC

j_call: TRBJ2-7
clone_size: NA
d_call: TRBD2
v_call: TRBV28
cdr3_aa: CASLGASGGPYEQYF
cdr3_nt: TGTGCCAGCCTTGGGGCTAGCGGGGGGCCCTACGAGCAGTACTTC

j_call: TRBJ2-1
clone_size: NA
d_call: NA
v_call: TRBV20-1
cdr3_aa: CSARPSEIYNEQFF
cdr3_nt: TGCAGTGCTAGGCCTAGCGAGATATACAATGAGCAGTTCTTC